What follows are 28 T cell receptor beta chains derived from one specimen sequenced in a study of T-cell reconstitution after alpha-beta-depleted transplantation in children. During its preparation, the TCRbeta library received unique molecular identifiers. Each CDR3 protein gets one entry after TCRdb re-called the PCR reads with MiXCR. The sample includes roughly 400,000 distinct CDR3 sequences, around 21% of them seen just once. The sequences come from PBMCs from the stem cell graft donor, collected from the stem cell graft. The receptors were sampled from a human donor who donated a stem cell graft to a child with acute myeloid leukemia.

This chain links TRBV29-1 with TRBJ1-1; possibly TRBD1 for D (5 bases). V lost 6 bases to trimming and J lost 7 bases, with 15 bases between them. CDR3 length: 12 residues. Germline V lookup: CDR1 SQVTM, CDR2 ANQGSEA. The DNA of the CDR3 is TGCAGCGTGAGGGCTTCTGGGGGTGAAGCTTTCTTT. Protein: CSVRASGGEAFF.

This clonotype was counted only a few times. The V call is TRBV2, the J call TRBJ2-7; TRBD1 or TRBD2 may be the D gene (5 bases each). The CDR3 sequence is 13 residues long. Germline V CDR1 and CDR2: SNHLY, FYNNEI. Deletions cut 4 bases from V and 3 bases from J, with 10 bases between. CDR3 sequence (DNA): TGTGCCAGCAGTGCGGGACGGGACTACGAGCAGTACTTC. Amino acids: CASSAGRDYEQYF.

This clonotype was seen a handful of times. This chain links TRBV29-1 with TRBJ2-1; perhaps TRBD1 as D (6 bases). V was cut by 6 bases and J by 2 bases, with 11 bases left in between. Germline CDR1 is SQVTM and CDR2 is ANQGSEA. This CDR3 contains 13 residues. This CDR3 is CSVRDTTYNEQFF. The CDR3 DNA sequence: TGCAGCGTCCGGGACACAACCTACAATGAGCAGTTCTTC.

The CDR3 DNA reads as TGCAGTGCTAGAGATCGCGGGAGTGGGGCAGATACGCAGTATTTT. Residues: CSARDRGSGADTQYF. The V gene is TRBV20-1, the J gene TRBJ2-3; 7 bases are a match to TRBD2. The CDR3 consists of 15 residues. Trimming cost V 0 bases and J 4 bases; bases outside gene matches: 7. Germline V gene sequence: CDR1 DFQATT, CDR2 SNEGSKA (reference sequence).

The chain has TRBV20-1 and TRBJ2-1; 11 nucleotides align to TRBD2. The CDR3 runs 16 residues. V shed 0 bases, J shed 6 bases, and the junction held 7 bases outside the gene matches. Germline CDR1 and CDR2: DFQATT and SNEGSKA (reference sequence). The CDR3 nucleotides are TGCAGTGCTAGAGATCAAGGCCTAGCGGGAGGCAATGAGCAGTTCTTC. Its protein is CSARDQGLAGGNEQFF.

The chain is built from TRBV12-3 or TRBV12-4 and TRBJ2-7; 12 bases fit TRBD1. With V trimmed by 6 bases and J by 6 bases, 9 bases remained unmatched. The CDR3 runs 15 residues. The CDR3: CASRGTGTGGGEQYF. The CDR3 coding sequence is TGTGCCAGCAGGGGAACCGGGACAGGGGGCGGCGAGCAGTACTTC.

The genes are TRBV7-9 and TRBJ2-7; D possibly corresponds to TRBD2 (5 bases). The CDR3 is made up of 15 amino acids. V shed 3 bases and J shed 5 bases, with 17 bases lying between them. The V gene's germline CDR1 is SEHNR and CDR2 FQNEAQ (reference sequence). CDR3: CASSFSIVGVHEQYF. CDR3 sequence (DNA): TGTGCCAGCAGCTTCTCAATTGTCGGGGTCCACGAGCAGTACTTC.

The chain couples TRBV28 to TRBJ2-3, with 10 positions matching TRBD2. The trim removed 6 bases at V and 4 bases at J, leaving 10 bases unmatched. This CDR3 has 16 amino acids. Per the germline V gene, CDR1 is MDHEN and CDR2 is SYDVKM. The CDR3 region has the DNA TGTGCCAGCAGCCCAATAGCGGGAGGAGGAGCAGATACGCAGTATTTT. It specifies CASSPIAGGGADTQYF.

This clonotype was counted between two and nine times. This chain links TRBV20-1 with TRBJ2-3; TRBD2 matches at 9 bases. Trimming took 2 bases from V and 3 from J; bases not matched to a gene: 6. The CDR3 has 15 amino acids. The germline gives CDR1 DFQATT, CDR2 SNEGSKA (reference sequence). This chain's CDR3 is CSARPGTSLTDTQYF. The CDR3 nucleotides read TGCAGTGCTAGACCAGGGACTAGCTTAACAGATACGCAGTATTTT.

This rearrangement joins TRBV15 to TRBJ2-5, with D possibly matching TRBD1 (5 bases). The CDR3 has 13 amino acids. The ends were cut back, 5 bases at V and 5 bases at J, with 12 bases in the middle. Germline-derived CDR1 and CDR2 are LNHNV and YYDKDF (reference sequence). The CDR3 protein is CATSSDSQETQYF. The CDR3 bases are TGTGCCACCAGCTCCGACAGTCAGGAGACCCAGTACTTC.

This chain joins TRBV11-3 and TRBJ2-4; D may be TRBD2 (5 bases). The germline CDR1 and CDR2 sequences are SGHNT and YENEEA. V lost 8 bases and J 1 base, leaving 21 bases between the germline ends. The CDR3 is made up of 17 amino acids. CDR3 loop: CASEGGVWGFAKNIQYF. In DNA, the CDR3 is TGTGCCAGCGAAGGAGGAGTATGGGGTTTTGCCAAAAACATTCAGTACTTC.

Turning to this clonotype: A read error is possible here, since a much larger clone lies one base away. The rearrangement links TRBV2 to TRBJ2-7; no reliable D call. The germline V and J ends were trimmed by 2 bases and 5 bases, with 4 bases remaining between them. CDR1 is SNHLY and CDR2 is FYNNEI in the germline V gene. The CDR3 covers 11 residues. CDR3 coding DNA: TGTGCCAGCAGTGAATGGGACGAGCAGTACTTC. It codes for CASSEWDEQYF. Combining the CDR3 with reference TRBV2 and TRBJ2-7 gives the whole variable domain EPEVTQTPSHQVTQMGQEVILRCVPISNHLYFYWYRQILGQKVEFLVSFYNNEISEKSEIFDDQFSVERPDGSNFTLKIRSTKLEDSAMYFCASSEWDEQYFGPGTRLTVT.

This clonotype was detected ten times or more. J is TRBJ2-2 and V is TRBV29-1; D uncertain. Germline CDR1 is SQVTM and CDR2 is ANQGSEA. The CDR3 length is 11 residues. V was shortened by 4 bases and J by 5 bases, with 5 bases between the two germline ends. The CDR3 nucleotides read TGCAGCGTTGCCGGGACCGGGGAGCTGTTTTTT. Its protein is CSVAGTGELFF.

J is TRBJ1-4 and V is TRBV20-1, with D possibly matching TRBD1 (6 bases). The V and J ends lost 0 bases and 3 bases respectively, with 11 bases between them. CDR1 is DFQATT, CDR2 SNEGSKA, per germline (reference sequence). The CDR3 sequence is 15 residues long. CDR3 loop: CSARERGRPNEKLFF. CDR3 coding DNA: TGCAGTGCTAGAGAGAGGGGGAGACCTAATGAAAAACTGTTTTTT.

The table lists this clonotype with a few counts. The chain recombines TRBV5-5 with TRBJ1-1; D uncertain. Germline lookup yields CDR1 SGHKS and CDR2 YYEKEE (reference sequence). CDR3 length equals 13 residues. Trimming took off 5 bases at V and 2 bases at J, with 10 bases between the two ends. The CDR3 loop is CASRAGLNTEAFF. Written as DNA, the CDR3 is TGTGCCAGCAGGGCCGGCTTAAACACTGAAGCTTTCTTT.

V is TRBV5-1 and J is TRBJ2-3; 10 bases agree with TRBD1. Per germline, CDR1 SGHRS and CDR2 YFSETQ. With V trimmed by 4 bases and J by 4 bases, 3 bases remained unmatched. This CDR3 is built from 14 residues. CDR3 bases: TGCGCCAGCAGCGCCGGGACAGGGGCAGATACGCAGTATTTT. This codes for CASSAGTGADTQYF.

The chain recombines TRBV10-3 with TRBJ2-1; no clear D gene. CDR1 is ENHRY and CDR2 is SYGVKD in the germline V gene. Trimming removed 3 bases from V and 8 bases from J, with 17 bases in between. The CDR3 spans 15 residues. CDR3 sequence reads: CAISDSAANVDEQFF. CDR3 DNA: TGTGCCATCAGTGATTCGGCAGCCAATGTAGATGAGCAGTTCTTC.

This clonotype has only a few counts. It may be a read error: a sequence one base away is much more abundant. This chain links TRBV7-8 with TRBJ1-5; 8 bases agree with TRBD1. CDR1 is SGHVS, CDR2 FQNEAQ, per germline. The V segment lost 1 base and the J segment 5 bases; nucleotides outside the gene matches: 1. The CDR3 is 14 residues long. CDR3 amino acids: CASSLDRGYQPQHF. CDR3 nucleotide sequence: TGTGCCAGCAGCTTAGACAGGGGGTATCAGCCCCAGCATTTT.

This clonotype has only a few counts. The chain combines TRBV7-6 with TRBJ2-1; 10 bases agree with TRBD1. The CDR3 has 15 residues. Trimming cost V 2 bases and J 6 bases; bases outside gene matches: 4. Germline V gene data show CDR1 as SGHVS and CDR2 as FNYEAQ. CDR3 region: CASSLLGQGINEQFF. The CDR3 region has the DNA TGTGCCAGCAGCTTATTGGGACAGGGGATCAATGAGCAGTTCTTC.

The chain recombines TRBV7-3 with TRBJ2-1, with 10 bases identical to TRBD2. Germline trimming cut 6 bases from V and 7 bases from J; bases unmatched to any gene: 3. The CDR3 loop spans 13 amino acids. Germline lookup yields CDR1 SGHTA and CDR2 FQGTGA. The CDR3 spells CASRPTSGNEQFF. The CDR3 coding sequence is TGTGCCAGCAGACCGACTAGCGGGAATGAGCAGTTCTTC. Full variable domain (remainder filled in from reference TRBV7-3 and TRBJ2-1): GAGVSQTPSNKVTEKGKYVELRCDPISGHTALYWYRQSLGQGPEFLIYFQGTGAADDSGLPNDRFFAVRPEGSVSTLKIQRTERGDSAVYLCASRPTSGNEQFFGPGTRLTVL.

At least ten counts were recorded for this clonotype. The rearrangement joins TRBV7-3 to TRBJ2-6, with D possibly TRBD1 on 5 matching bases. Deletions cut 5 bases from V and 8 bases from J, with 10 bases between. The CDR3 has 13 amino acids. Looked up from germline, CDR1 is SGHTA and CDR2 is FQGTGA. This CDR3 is CASSPGMSNVLTF. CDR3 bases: TGTGCCAGCAGCCCAGGGATGTCCAACGTCCTGACTTTC.

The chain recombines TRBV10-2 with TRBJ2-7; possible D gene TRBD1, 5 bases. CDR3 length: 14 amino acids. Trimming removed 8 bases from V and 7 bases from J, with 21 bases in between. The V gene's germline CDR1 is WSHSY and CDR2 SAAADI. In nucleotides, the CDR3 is TGCGCCAGCCAGGGTTACCCGAAGGATGGGGAGCAGTACTTC. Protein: CASQGYPKDGEQYF.

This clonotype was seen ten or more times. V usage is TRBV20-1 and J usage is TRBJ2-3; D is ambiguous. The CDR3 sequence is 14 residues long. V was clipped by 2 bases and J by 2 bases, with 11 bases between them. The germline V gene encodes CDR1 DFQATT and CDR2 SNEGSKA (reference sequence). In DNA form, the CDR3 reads TGCAGTGCTAGAATAGGCACCGTCACAGATACGCAGTATTTT. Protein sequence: CSARIGTVTDTQYF.

The CDR3 loop reads CASRKGSGGNTEAFF. In nucleotides, the CDR3 is TGTGCCAGCAGAAAAGGATCGGGAGGGAACACTGAAGCTTTCTTT. The chain couples TRBV27 to TRBJ1-1; the D is unclear. The V gene lost 6 bases and the J gene lost 1 base, with 15 bases spanning the gap. This CDR3 has 15 residues. The germline CDR1 and CDR2 sequences are MNHEY and SMNVEV (reference sequence).

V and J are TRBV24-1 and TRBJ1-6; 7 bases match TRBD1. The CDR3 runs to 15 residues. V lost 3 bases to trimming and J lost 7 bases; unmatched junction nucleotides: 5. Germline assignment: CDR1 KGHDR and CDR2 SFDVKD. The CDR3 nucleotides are TGTGCCACCAGTGATCTAGGGACAGAGAATTCACCCCTCCACTTT. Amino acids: CATSDLGTENSPLHF.

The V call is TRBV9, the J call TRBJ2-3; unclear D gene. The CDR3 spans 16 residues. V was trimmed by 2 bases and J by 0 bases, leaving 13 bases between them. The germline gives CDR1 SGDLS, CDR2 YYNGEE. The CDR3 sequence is CASSVWATSSTDTQYF. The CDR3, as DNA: TGTGCCAGCAGCGTGTGGGCGACCTCTAGCACAGATACGCAGTATTTT.

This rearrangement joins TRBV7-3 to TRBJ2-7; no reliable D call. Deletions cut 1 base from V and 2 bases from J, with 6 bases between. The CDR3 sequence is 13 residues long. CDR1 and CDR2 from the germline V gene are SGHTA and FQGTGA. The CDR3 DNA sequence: TGTGCCAGCAGCTTAATGTCAACCTACGAGCAGTACTTC. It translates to CASSLMSTYEQYF. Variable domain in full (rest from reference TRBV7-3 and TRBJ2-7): GAGVSQTPSNKVTEKGKYVELRCDPISGHTALYWYRQSLGQGPEFLIYFQGTGAADDSGLPNDRFFAVRPEGSVSTLKIQRTERGDSAVYLCASSLMSTYEQYFGPGTRLTVT.

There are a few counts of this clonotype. The DNA for the CDR3 is TGTGCCAGCAGTTTGAACCAGTACACCGGGGAGCTGTTTTTT. Amino acids: CASSLNQYTGELFF. J is TRBJ2-2 and V is TRBV12-3 or TRBV12-4; D call uncertain. CDR3 length: 14 residues. Deletions cut 3 bases from V and 3 bases from J, with 8 bases between.